This T cell receptor (beta chain) originates from a study of T-cell reconstitution after alpha-beta-depleted transplantation in children. This clonotype was counted many times. Its antigen is undetermined. Points from the study as a whole: Most T-cell counts and diversity one year after the transplant came from T cells that were newly produced. Roughly two months post-transplant, alpha-beta T cells reportedly originated from several hundred graft clones that had expanded. Diversity of TCRbeta at day 60 was high in some patients, arising from surviving recipient T cells and thymic progenitors.

The authors prepared the TCRbeta library with unique molecular identifiers. Using its own MiXCR run on the PCR reads, TCRdb lists one record per CDR3 protein. The table records 700,000 or so distinct CDR3 sequences, over 10% of them present only once. The CDR3 length is 13 residues. V gave up 2 bases and J gave up 2 bases, with 8 bases separating them. Per the germline V gene, CDR1 is SGHRS and CDR2 is YFSETQ. The specimen comprised PBMCs, sampled before TCRalphabeta/CD19-depleted stem cell transplant. The rearrangement links TRBV5-1 to TRBJ2-7; D might be TRBD1 or TRBD2, each matching 5 bases. The receptor was isolated from a girl aged 2 to 10 with congenital amegakaryocytic thrombocytopenia, due to receive a stem cell transplant. The CDR3 coding sequence is TGCGCCAGCAGCTTCCGGGGCCCCTACGAGCAGTACTTC. This codes for CASSFRGPYEQYF. Full variable domain (outside the CDR3, taken from reference TRBV5-1 and TRBJ2-7): KAGVTQTPRYLIKTRGQQVTLSCSPISGHRSVSWYQQTPGQGLQFLFEYFSETQRNKGNFPGRFSGRQFSNSRSEMNVSTLELGDSALYLCASSFRGPYEQYFGPGTRLTVT.